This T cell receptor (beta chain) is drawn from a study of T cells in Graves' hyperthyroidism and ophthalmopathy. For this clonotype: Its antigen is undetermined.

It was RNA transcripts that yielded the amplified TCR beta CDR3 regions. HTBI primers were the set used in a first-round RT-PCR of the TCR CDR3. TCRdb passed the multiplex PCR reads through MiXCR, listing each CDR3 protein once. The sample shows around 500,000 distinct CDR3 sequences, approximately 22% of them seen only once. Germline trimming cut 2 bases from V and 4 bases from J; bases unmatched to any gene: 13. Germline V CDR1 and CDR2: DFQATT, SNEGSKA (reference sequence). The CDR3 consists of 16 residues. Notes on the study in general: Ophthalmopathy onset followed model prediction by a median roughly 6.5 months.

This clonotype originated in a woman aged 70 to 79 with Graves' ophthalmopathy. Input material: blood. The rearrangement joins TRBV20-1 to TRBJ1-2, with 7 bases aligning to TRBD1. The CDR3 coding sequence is TGCAGTGCTAGACCTCGAGGGGGCTGGCTTGGCTATGGCTACACCTTC. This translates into CSARPRGGWLGYGYTF.